The clone carrying this T cell receptor (beta chain) was counted once. This CDR3 is missing its conserved last phenylalanine or tryptophan, likely due to a read error. With a J-beta primer mix and a sample-barcoded 5' primer, a second PCR ran about 6 to 11 cycles. TCRdb itself ran the 5' RACE reads through MiXCR, one entry per CDR3 protein. The sample has 1.8 million or so distinct CDR3 sequences, about 39% seen once. The sample belongs to a study of blood T cells in healthy people across ages. V lost 4 bases to trimming and J lost 7 bases, with 11 bases between them. CDR3 length equals 13 residues. Per the germline V gene, CDR1 is SGHTA and CDR2 is FQGTGA.

This clonotype was sampled from a human donor in good health. The sequenced material came from blood. The V gene is TRBV7-3, the J gene TRBJ2-1; D gene uncertain. The CDR3 loop is CASSSSAPNEQFL. CDR3 in DNA: TGTGCCAGCAGCTCCTCGGCGCCAAATGAGCAGTTCTTA.